This TCR beta chain derives from a study of post-analysis software for immune sequencing data (dated by TCRdb to the mid-2010s). Some background on the complete study: Relapsing-remitting, secondary progressive and progressive-relapsing multiple sclerosis were recorded as disease courses, and subtype annotation was lacking for some patients. The multiple sclerosis patient repertoires were compared with approximately 11 previously published healthy control repertoires from donors aged roughly 6 to 25 years. A subset of samples was prepared in parallel using single-end sample barcoding, then pooled and co-amplified after Illumina adapter ligation.

Libraries came from PCR. Data came from an Illumina HiSeq 2500. To reduce PCR and sequencing biases, unique molecular identifiers were incorporated into the TCR beta cDNA libraries. About 500,000 cDNA molecules were obtained for every 1 to 10 million input T cells, so each molecule roughly corresponded to one T cell. Patient libraries were prepared and sequenced with the same protocol used for the earlier healthy control dataset. Within a given batch, samples were prepared together, multiplexed and sequenced on the same HiSeq lane. In the original analysis: Raw barcoded reads were processed with MIGEC, discarding single-read molecular identifier groups before consensus assembly and CDR3 extraction. VDJtools was used for post-analysis of the clonotype tables, with diversity normalized by down-sampling every dataset to the smallest sample size. In repertoire overlap clustering, CDR3 amino acid sequences, but not nucleotide sequences, were matched to correct batch-related cross-sample contamination. The public reads were quality trimmed at Q25 with fastp and then assembled into clones with MiXCR by TCRdb, keeping productive beta chains. Rows are combined by CDR3 protein, so each entry shows the most common genes and DNA. None of the V and J calls come from the authors' own analysis; TCRdb made them. The sample yields a few hundred thousand distinct CDR3 sequences; around a third were counted once. Roughly 6% of the sample rests with the top ten.

CDR1 and CDR2, per the germline V gene (reference sequence), are LNHNV and YYDKDF. The germline ends are 18 bases apart after V is trimmed by 3 bases and J by 7 bases. The CDR3 goes from the cysteine to the phenylalanine over 16 residues. Kept here is only the CDR3 DNA, which spans 48 bases and is read in frame from base 1. To demonstrate the VDJtools post-analysis software, TCR beta repertoires were profiled from the peripheral blood of 10 to 15 young patients with multiple sclerosis. The patients with multiple sclerosis were children and adolescents between about 6 and 15 years of age. Findings and caveats that apply to the study as a whole: When samples were clustered directly using the F measure, samples prepared in the same batch co-clustered strongly, which prompted a batch-effect correction. Significantly lower normalized Chao1 diversity was found in multiple sclerosis patients than in controls, suggesting substantial peripheral T-cell clonal expansion. The multiple sclerosis patient group was slightly younger than the control group. Significantly higher frequencies in patients than in controls were found for five or six TRBV segments, including TRBV5-6, TRBV5-1 and TRBV20-1.

In regard to this clonotype: Its antigen is currently not known. A much larger clonotype is one base distant, so this may be a read error.

The chain couples TRBV15 to TRBJ1-4, with no reliable assignment of the D segment. The clonotype was recovered from a girl under 18 with multiple sclerosis. Sequencing was carried out using blood. The DNA sequence follows: TGTGCCACCAGCAGTGAAGGGTTGGAATTTGGTGAAAAACTGTTTTTT. Its product reads: CATSSEGLEFGEKLFF.